This is a list of T cell receptor beta chains from one sample in a study of CD8 T cells in ankylosing spondylitis. One entry per CDR3 protein, called by TCRdb with MiXCR from the 5' RACE reads. The data hold 200,000 to 250,000 distinct CDR3 sequences, with around 18% observed a single time. Specimen: blood, either unsorted or a sorted T cell fraction (not recorded which). Every receptor here comes from a male donor with ankylosing spondylitis. Each CDR3 is given with its conserved first and last residue. A D gene is named only where the DNA matches it firmly. Only part of the rows carry a size: once, few, many, or a class if the clone is expanded.

CDR3nt: TGTGCCATCAGCACACTAGCGGAGAGCACAGATACGCAGTATTTT
CDR3aa: CAISTLAESTDTQYF
abundance: NA
v_gene: TRBV10-3
j_gene: TRBJ2-3
d_gene: TRBD2

CDR3nt: TGTGCCAGCAGTCAGGGTATCGGCACTGAAGCTTTCTTT
CDR3aa: CASSQGIGTEAFF
abundance: NA
v_gene: TRBV12-3/TRBV12-4
j_gene: TRBJ1-1
d_gene: NA

CDR3nt: TGTGCCAGCAGCTCCTCTACCGCACCCAGGGGGGGCGAGCAGTACTTC
CDR3aa: CASSSSTAPRGGEQYF
abundance: few
v_gene: TRBV7-9
j_gene: TRBJ2-7
d_gene: NA

CDR3nt: TGCAGCGTTGATTTCGTGGCAGGGACACAGGGGAGCACTGAAGCTTTCTTT
CDR3aa: CSVDFVAGTQGSTEAFF
abundance: NA
v_gene: TRBV29-1
j_gene: TRBJ1-1
d_gene: TRBD1

CDR3nt: TGCGCCAGCAGCGGCGGGTCCGGGAGGTCCTACAATGAGCAGTTCTTC
CDR3aa: CASSGGSGRSYNEQFF
abundance: NA
v_gene: TRBV5-1
j_gene: TRBJ2-1
d_gene: TRBD2

CDR3nt: TGTGCCAGCAGCCAAGAAACTAACTCCTACAATGAGCAGTTCTTC
CDR3aa: CASSQETNSYNEQFF
abundance: NA
v_gene: TRBV14
j_gene: TRBJ2-1
d_gene: NA

CDR3nt: TGTGCCACCAGCGCTTCGGGACCGGGTGACACTGAAGCTTTCTTT
CDR3aa: CATSASGPGDTEAFF
abundance: few
v_gene: TRBV15
j_gene: TRBJ1-1
d_gene: NA

CDR3nt: TGTGCCAGCAGCTTAGATCAGGGGAACTACGAGCAGTACTTC
CDR3aa: CASSLDQGNYEQYF
abundance: NA
v_gene: TRBV11-2
j_gene: TRBJ2-7
d_gene: NA

CDR3nt: TGTGCCAGTAGTGATCCGGGACAGTCTATCTCAGGCGAGCAGTACTTC
CDR3aa: CASSDPGQSISGEQYF
abundance: few
v_gene: TRBV19
j_gene: TRBJ2-7
d_gene: TRBD1

CDR3nt: TGTGCCAGCAGCTTAGAGGGGGGTTGGGGCACTGAAGCTTTCTTT
CDR3aa: CASSLEGGWGTEAFF
abundance: few
v_gene: TRBV11-2
j_gene: TRBJ1-1
d_gene: NA

CDR3nt: TGTGCCAGCAGCCAAGTTGGCAGCGGGAGGGCCTACGAGCAGTACTTC
CDR3aa: CASSQVGSGRAYEQYF
abundance: NA
v_gene: TRBV3-1
j_gene: TRBJ2-7
d_gene: TRBD2

CDR3nt: TGCGCCAGCAGCCACGGGACAGGGCTTGGCTACACCTTC
CDR3aa: CASSHGTGLGYTF
abundance: NA
v_gene: TRBV4-1
j_gene: TRBJ1-2
d_gene: TRBD1

CDR3nt: TGTGCCTGGAGTGTTACGGTGAACACCTACGAGCAGTACTTC
CDR3aa: CAWSVTVNTYEQYF
abundance: NA
v_gene: TRBV30
j_gene: TRBJ2-7
d_gene: NA

CDR3nt: TGCAGCGTTGAAGATTTCCTAGCGGGGGGGAGTTCCGGGGAGCTGTTTTTT
CDR3aa: CSVEDFLAGGSSGELFF
abundance: few
v_gene: TRBV29-1
j_gene: TRBJ2-2
d_gene: TRBD2

CDR3nt: TGTGCCAGCAGCTTAGGCCCCGGGAGGTTGGACTACGAGCAGTACTTC
CDR3aa: CASSLGPGRLDYEQYF
abundance: NA
v_gene: TRBV7-9
j_gene: TRBJ2-7
d_gene: TRBD2

CDR3nt: TGTGCCACCGCAGGGGGGACCACCTACGAGCAGTACTTC
CDR3aa: CATAGGTTYEQYF
abundance: NA
v_gene: TRBV6-6
j_gene: TRBJ2-7
d_gene: NA

CDR3nt: TGTGCCAGCTCATCAACCGGGGAGCTGTTTTTT
CDR3aa: CASSSTGELFF
abundance: many
v_gene: TRBV18
j_gene: TRBJ2-2
d_gene: NA

CDR3nt: TGCAGCGTTGAATTTGGAGGGGAGAGGGCGAACACCGGGGAGCTGTTTTTT
CDR3aa: CSVEFGGERANTGELFF
abundance: many
v_gene: TRBV29-1
j_gene: TRBJ2-2
d_gene: NA

CDR3nt: TGTGCCTGGAGGTTTCGGGGGGATACGCAGTATTTT
CDR3aa: CAWRFRGDTQYF
abundance: few
v_gene: TRBV30
j_gene: TRBJ2-3
d_gene: NA

CDR3nt: TGTGCCAGCAGCTCAGGACCGAATTACTACGAGCAGTACTTC
CDR3aa: CASSSGPNYYEQYF
abundance: few
v_gene: TRBV7-2
j_gene: TRBJ2-7
d_gene: NA

CDR3nt: TGTGCCAGCAGCCCTATGGTAGCGGGGGGCCGAGAGCAGTTCTTC
CDR3aa: CASSPMVAGGREQFF
abundance: NA
v_gene: TRBV27
j_gene: TRBJ2-1
d_gene: TRBD2

CDR3nt: TGTGCCACCGCCAGGAAGCAGTACTTC
CDR3aa: CATARKQYF
abundance: NA
v_gene: TRBV9
j_gene: TRBJ2-7
d_gene: NA

CDR3nt: TGTGCCAGCAGTTTAGCGCTATCGACACTCACAGATACGCAGTATTTT
CDR3aa: CASSLALSTLTDTQYF
abundance: few
v_gene: TRBV12-3/TRBV12-4
j_gene: TRBJ2-3
d_gene: NA

CDR3nt: TGTGCCATCAGCGGGCTGGGGGGAAGCTCCTACGAGCAGTACTTC
CDR3aa: CAISGLGGSSYEQYF
abundance: many
v_gene: TRBV10-3
j_gene: TRBJ2-7
d_gene: NA

CDR3nt: TGTGCCAGCAGCCAACCACGGACAGGGACCATGAACACTGAAGCTTTCTTT
CDR3aa: CASSQPRTGTMNTEAFF
abundance: NA
v_gene: TRBV4-2
j_gene: TRBJ1-1
d_gene: TRBD1

CDR3nt: TGTGCCAGCAGTTTGGGACCCGGATCCTACGAGCAGTACTTC
CDR3aa: CASSLGPGSYEQYF
abundance: few
v_gene: TRBV27
j_gene: TRBJ2-7
d_gene: NA

CDR3nt: TGCGCCAGCAGCCAAGATCTTTGGGGGCAGGGCCCAGGGGAGACCCAGTACTTC
CDR3aa: CASSQDLWGQGPGETQYF
abundance: few
v_gene: TRBV4-3
j_gene: TRBJ2-5
d_gene: NA

CDR3nt: TGTGCCAGCAGTCCACGACACGAAGGGGGGTACGAGCAGTACTTC
CDR3aa: CASSPRHEGGYEQYF
abundance: NA
v_gene: TRBV27
j_gene: TRBJ2-7
d_gene: NA

CDR3nt: TGTGCCAGCAGCCCGACAGGGGGTATCTACAATGAGCAGTTCTTC
CDR3aa: CASSPTGGIYNEQFF
abundance: few
v_gene: TRBV6-1
j_gene: TRBJ2-1
d_gene: TRBD1

CDR3nt: TGTGCCAGCACCTCTTGGGGGACTAGCTCCTACAATGAGCAGTTCTTC
CDR3aa: CASTSWGTSSYNEQFF
abundance: NA
v_gene: TRBV7-6
j_gene: TRBJ2-1
d_gene: TRBD2

CDR3nt: TGCGCCAGCAGCCAAGATCGACAGGACAACTATGGCTACACCTTC
CDR3aa: CASSQDRQDNYGYTF
abundance: NA
v_gene: TRBV4-3
j_gene: TRBJ1-2
d_gene: NA

CDR3nt: TGTGCCAGCAGTTGGACTACGGGGTACGCAGATACGCAGTATTTT
CDR3aa: CASSWTTGYADTQYF
abundance: few
v_gene: TRBV27
j_gene: TRBJ2-3
d_gene: NA

CDR3nt: TGTGCCAGCAGCCCCCGGGACCGGATTTATGGCTACACCTTC
CDR3aa: CASSPRDRIYGYTF
abundance: few
v_gene: TRBV7-9
j_gene: TRBJ1-2
d_gene: NA

CDR3nt: TGTGCCAGCAGCGTAGGCCAGGGAGGGGAAAAACTGTTTTTT
CDR3aa: CASSVGQGGEKLFF
abundance: few
v_gene: TRBV9
j_gene: TRBJ1-4
d_gene: NA

CDR3nt: TGCGCCAGCAGCCAAGTGGGGCATTCACCCCTCCACTTT
CDR3aa: CASSQVGHSPLHF
abundance: few
v_gene: TRBV4-1
j_gene: TRBJ1-6
d_gene: NA

CDR3nt: TGTGCCAGCAGCTCTATTCCAGGCGACTATGGCTACACCTTC
CDR3aa: CASSSIPGDYGYTF
abundance: few
v_gene: TRBV7-9
j_gene: TRBJ1-2
d_gene: NA

CDR3nt: TGTGCCAGCAGTGGGGCAGAGGGGGCATCTTACAATGAGCAGTTCTTC
CDR3aa: CASSGAEGASYNEQFF
abundance: few
v_gene: TRBV2
j_gene: TRBJ2-1
d_gene: TRBD1

CDR3nt: TGTGCCAGCAGTTATGGGCCCTACAATGAGCAGTTCTTC
CDR3aa: CASSYGPYNEQFF
abundance: NA
v_gene: TRBV6-5
j_gene: TRBJ2-1
d_gene: NA

CDR3nt: TGTGCCAGCAGCCTAGGGGAGAACCCGAACACCGGGGAGCTGTTTTTT
CDR3aa: CASSLGENPNTGELFF
abundance: few
v_gene: TRBV28
j_gene: TRBJ2-2
d_gene: NA

CDR3nt: TGTGCCAGCAGTCTCCGGACACCTCACAATGAGCAGTTCTTC
CDR3aa: CASSLRTPHNEQFF
abundance: few
v_gene: TRBV28
j_gene: TRBJ2-1
d_gene: NA

CDR3nt: TGCAGTGCCTTAGCGCTTAGCTCCTACAATGAGCAGTTCTTC
CDR3aa: CSALALSSYNEQFF
abundance: few
v_gene: TRBV20-1
j_gene: TRBJ2-1
d_gene: NA